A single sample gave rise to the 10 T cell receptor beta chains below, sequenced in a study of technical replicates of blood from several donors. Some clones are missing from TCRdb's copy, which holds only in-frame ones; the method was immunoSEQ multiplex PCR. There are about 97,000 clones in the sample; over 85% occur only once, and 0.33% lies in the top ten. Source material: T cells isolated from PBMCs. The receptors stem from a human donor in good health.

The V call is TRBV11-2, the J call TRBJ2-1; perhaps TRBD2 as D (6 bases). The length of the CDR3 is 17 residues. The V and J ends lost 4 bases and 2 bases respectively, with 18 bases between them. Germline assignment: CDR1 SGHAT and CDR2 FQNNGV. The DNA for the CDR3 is TGTGCCAGCAGCTCGAGGATTGCGGGACTTACCTACAATGAGCAGTTCTTC. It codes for CASSSRIAGLTYNEQFF.

This chain's CDR3 is CASSLNRGNTEAFF. CDR3 in DNA: TGTGCCAGCAGCTTAAACAGGGGGAACACTGAAGCTTTCTTT. The V gene is TRBV7-2, the J gene TRBJ1-1; TRBD1 matches 7 bases. Per germline, CDR1 SGHTA and CDR2 FQGNSA. V lost 2 bases to trimming and J lost 1 base; unmatched junction nucleotides: 1. The CDR3 contains 14 residues.

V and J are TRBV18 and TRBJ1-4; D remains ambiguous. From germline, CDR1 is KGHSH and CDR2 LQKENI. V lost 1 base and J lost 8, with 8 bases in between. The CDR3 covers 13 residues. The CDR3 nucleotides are TGTGCCAGCTCACCACAATTAGTAGAAAAACTGTTTTTT. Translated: CASSPQLVEKLFF.

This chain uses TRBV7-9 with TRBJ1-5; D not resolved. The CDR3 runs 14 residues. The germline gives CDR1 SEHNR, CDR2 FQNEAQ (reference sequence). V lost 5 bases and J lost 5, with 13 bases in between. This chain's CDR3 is CASSRGLIDQPQHF. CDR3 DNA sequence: TGTGCCAGCAGCCGAGGACTGATAGATCAGCCCCAGCATTTT.

DNA of the CDR3: TGTGCCAGCAGCTTGGCCTCGACAGGGTATAGATATGGCTACACCTTC. Amino acid sequence: CASSLASTGYRYGYTF. V is TRBV5-4 and J is TRBJ1-2, with TRBD1 matching 7 bases. This CDR3 region has 16 residues. V lost 0 bases to trimming and J lost 5 bases; unmatched junction nucleotides: 10. CDR1 SGHNT and CDR2 YYREEE come from the germline V gene (reference sequence).

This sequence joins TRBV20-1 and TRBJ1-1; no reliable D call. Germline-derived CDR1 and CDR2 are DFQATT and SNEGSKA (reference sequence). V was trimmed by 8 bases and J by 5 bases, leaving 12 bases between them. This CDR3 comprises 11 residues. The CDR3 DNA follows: TGCAGTTACCCATCGGGTACTGAAGCTTTCTTT. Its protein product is CSYPSGTEAFF.

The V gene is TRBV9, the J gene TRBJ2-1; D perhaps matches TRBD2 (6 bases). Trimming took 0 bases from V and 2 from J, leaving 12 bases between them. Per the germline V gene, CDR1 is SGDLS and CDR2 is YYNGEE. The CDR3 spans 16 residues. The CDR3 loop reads CASSVAGGRTYNEQFF. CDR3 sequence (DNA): TGTGCCAGCAGCGTAGCTGGGGGGAGAACCTACAATGAGCAGTTCTTC.

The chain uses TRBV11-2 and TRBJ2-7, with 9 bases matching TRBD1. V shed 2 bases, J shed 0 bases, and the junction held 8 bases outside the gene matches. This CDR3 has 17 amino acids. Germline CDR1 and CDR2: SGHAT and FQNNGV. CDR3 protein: CASSLFTGTGSSYEQYF. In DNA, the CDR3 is TGTGCCAGCAGCTTATTTACAGGGACAGGGAGCTCCTACGAGCAGTACTTC.

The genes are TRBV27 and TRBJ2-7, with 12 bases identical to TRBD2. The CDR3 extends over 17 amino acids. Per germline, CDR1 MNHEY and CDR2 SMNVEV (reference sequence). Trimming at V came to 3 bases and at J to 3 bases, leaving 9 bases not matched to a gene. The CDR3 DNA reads TGTGCCAGCAGTTTGGGACTAGCGGGTGATCACCACTACGAGCAGTACTTC. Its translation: CASSLGLAGDHHYEQYF.

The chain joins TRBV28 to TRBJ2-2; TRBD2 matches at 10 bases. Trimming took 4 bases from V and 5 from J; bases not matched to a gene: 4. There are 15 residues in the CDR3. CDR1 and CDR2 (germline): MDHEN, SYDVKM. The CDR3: CASSSWTSGTGELFF. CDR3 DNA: TGTGCCAGCAGTTCCTGGACTAGCGGAACCGGGGAGCTGTTTTTT.